This T cell receptor beta chain was identified in a study of cytomegalovirus exposure and HLA in healthy donors. The CDR3 covers 14 residues. Germline CDR1 is MNHEY and CDR2 is SVGAGI. V lost 2 bases and J lost 0, with 8 bases in between. The PCR employed 60 Vbeta primers together with 13 Jbeta primers. Repertoires were generated with immunoSEQ multiplex PCR, while TCRdb's copy carries only in-frame clones and drops some. Among around 130,000 clones listed, just under 80% were seen once. The receptor was derived from a man aged 25 to 40 in good health and CMV-seronegative. The chain links TRBV6-5 to TRBJ2-7; D is ambiguous. The sequenced sample was PBMCs. CDR3 DNA: TGTGCCAGCAGTTACGCACAGCTCTCCTACGAGCAGTACTTC. Residues: CASSYAQLSYEQYF.